The clone carrying this T cell receptor (beta chain) was counted ten times or more. The data were obtained in a study of identical twins. Germline CDR1 reads SGHRS; CDR2 reads YFSETQ. CDR3 size: 13 residues. V lost 4 bases to trimming and J lost 0 bases, with 8 bases between them. TCRdb reprocessed the 5' RACE reads with MiXCR, giving one entry per CDR3 protein. The sample carries approximately 260,000 distinct CDR3 sequences, about 8% recorded once. The same data also went into a second study, on yellow fever vaccine responses in identical twins.

The chain links TRBV5-1 to TRBJ2-7; possible D gene TRBD1, 6 bases. What was sequenced was CD8+ T cells sorted from blood. This sequence was found in a woman between 18 and 29 years old in good health. The CDR3 DNA sequence: TGCGCCAGCAGCGACAGGAGCTCCTACGAGCAGTACTTC. Amino acid sequence: CASSDRSSYEQYF.